This TCR beta chain was retrieved from a study of human thymus T cells. Study-wide results and limits: Thymic and blood repertoires seemed to favor certain V and J genes.

V was pared by 3 bases and J by 4 bases, with 8 bases of the junction left unmatched. The CDR3 sequence is 15 residues long. Germline V CDR1 and CDR2: MNHEY, SMNVEV (reference sequence). Those donating were healthy Finnish infants in corrective surgery for congenital heart defects. Half of the eight donors gave roughly 0.5-1 mL blood during surgery. All available leukocytes, rather than a set cell count, yielded the blood DNA. In regard to this clone: Antigen: not known.

The repertoire was sequenced with immunoSEQ multiplex PCR; TCRdb's copy has only in-frame clones and lacks some. Among some 44,000 clones listed, 85% to 95% were seen once. The source material was blood. This chain joins TRBV27 and TRBJ1-2, with 7 nucleotides matching TRBD1. The origin of this receptor is a girl less than two years old with a congenital heart defect but otherwise immunologically healthy. DNA of the CDR3: TGTGCCAGCAGTTTTGTGGCAGGGGGGGCCTATGGCTACACCTTC. Its protein is CASSFVAGGAYGYTF.